These T cell receptor beta chains were read from a single sample in a study of PD-1 blockade in classical Hodgkin lymphoma. Data came from immunoSEQ multiplex PCR; TCRdb stores just in-frame clones and leaves some out. The repertoire holds 89,000 or so clones, with 80% to 95% as singletons. The input for sequencing was peripheral blood mononuclear cells (PBMCs), taken before the second cycle of nivolumab. Receptor source: a human donor with classical Hodgkin lymphoma. CDR3s leave out the opening cysteine and the closing phenylalanine or tryptophan.

v_call	j_call	cdr3_aa
TRBV4-1	TRBJ2-7	ASSQERGGAGYEQY
TRBV9	TRBJ2-2	ASSVGWRVTGLTGELF
TRBV30	TRBJ1-2	AWSLGTLNYGYT
TRBV7-7	TRBJ2-7	ASSPTGTTEQY
TRBV9	TRBJ2-3	ASTRHTGGKDTQY
TRBV11-2	TRBJ1-5	ASSAGTGYQPQH
TRBV5-1	TRBJ1-4	ASSIPRGGEKLF
TRBV9	TRBJ1-4	ASSVDGTDNEKLF
TRBV30	TRBJ1-1	AWSNFGASYSEAF
TRBV11-2	TRBJ2-7	ASTLGTPFTYEQY
TRBV5-5	TRBJ2-7	ASSFRLASGGEQY
TRBV5-1	TRBJ2-5	ASSPRGGETQY
TRBV5-4	TRBJ2-3	ASSRQTDTQY
TRBV28	TRBJ1-1	ASSLWGNTEAF
TRBV25-1	TRBJ2-3	ASSPDRAGEPADTQY
TRBV7-2	TRBJ2-7	ASSLDGGSSYEQY
TRBV10-1	TRBJ2-3	ASSQREFVDTQY
TRBV7-6	TRBJ1-2	ASSARRNYGYT
TRBV6-5	TRBJ1-5	ASSYSGGADQPQH
TRBV6-5	TRBJ1-2	ASSYSGQSYGYT
TRBV6-5	TRBJ1-1	ASTQTFSSRGAF
TRBV21-1	TRBJ2-7	ASQVPSGVRSSYEQY
TRBV28	TRBJ2-3	ASSPQGRSSTDTQY
TRBV11-2	TRBJ1-4	ASSQIGQRTTNEKLF
TRBV10-1	TRBJ2-1	ASSETLGGSARNEQF
TRBV2	TRBJ2-3	ASSEAPRTGIQQY
TRBV28	TRBJ2-1	ASTLMGTRFSDEQF
TRBV7-8	TRBJ1-4	ASSLFRGAGRNEKLF
TRBV5-6	TRBJ1-1	ASRYTTGGTEAF
TRBV20-1	TRBJ1-2	SAWTGEGYT
TRBV18	TRBJ2-5	ASSRSNNREETQY